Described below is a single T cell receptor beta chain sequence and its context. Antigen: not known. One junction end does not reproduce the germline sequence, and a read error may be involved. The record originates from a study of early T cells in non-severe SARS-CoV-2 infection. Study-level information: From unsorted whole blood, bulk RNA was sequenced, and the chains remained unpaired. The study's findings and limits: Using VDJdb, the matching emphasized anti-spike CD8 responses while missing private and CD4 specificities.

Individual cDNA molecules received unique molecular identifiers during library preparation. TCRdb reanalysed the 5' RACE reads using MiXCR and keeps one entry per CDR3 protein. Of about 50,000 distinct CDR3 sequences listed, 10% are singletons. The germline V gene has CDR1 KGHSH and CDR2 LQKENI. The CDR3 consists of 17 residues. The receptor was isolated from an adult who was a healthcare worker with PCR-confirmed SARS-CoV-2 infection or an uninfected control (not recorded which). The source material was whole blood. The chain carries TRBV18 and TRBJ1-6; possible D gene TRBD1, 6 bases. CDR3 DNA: TGTGCCGGCTCACCCTACAGGGATCACTCCTATAATTCACCCCTCCACTTT. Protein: CAGSPYRDHSYNSPLHF.